A single sample is the source of the 10 T cell receptor beta chains below, sequenced in a study of beta chain features in type 1 diabetes. Study results and limitations: Shorter TCRB CDR3s, moderately but significantly so, marked every one of the four CD4+ subsets in Type 1 diabetes patients.

Their recognized antigens are unknown. The authors reverse transcribed all of the isolated RNA, so sequencing captured expressed TCRB transcripts. TCRdb keeps only in-frame clones here, not all; method: immunoSEQ multiplex PCR. The sample carries about 52,000 clones, 35% to 50% recorded once. The sequencing sample was made of Tregs from blood. The receptors were sampled from a man younger than 45 with type 1 diabetes.

The rearrangement joins TRBV7-8 to TRBJ2-5; TRBD1 matches at 7 bases. The end of the DNA aligns better with TRBJ2-7, so the J call may be wrong. There are 15 residues in the CDR3. The germline V gene encodes CDR1 SGHVS and CDR2 FQNEAQ. CDR3: CASSLKLGQNYEQYF. The CDR3 DNA reads TGTGCCAGCAGCTTAAAATTGGGACAGAACTACGAGCAGTACTTC.

This clone was seen a few times. The chain employs TRBV27 and TRBJ2-7, with TRBD2 matching 7 bases. Trimming cost V 5 bases and J 5 bases; bases outside gene matches: 12. In germline, CDR1 is MNHEY, CDR2 SMNVEV (reference sequence). The CDR3 is made up of 15 amino acids. Here the CDR3 DNA reads TGTGCCAGCAGTCCGCTCGGGGGAGGGCTCGACGAGCAGTACTTC. Translating it yields CASSPLGGGLDEQYF.

The CDR3: CASSVAGGRSYEQYF. The DNA of the CDR3 is TGTGCCAGCAGTGTTGCCGGCGGGAGATCCTACGAGCAGTACTTC. The chain links TRBV6-1 to TRBJ2-7; 7 nucleotides line up with TRBD2. With V trimmed by 4 bases and J by 1 base, 7 bases remained unmatched. CDR1 MNHNS and CDR2 SASEGT come from the germline V gene. There are 15 residues in the CDR3.

This clone was detected only a few times. This CDR3 reads CASSYSGPTGELFF. The CDR3, as DNA: TGTGCCAGCAGCTATAGCGGACCCACCGGGGAGCTGTTTTTT. The J gene is TRBJ2-2, the V gene TRBV7-9; TRBD2 is a possible D gene (6 bases). Deletions cut 4 bases from V and 4 bases from J, with 10 bases between. From germline, CDR1 is SEHNR and CDR2 FQNEAQ (reference sequence). The CDR3 covers 14 residues.

This chain links TRBV7-2 with TRBJ2-1; 8 positions match TRBD2. Per the germline V gene, CDR1 is SGHTA and CDR2 is FQGNSA. This CDR3 contains 17 residues. V dropped 5 bases and J dropped 0; count of bases not matched to a gene: 9. The CDR3 is CASSPGGGGFSYNEQFF. Here the CDR3 DNA reads TGTGCCAGCAGCCCGGGGGGGGGCGGGTTCTCCTACAATGAGCAGTTCTTC.

V usage is TRBV7-2 and J usage is TRBJ2-1; 12 bases fit TRBD2. Unmatched junction bases numbered 7, after V lost 4 bases and J lost 6 bases. The CDR3 covers 16 residues. Germline V gene lookup returns CDR1 SGHTA and CDR2 FQGNSA. The chain's CDR3 is CASSSQTSGSRNEQFF. As DNA, the CDR3 is TGTGCCAGCAGCTCCCAGACTAGCGGGAGTCGCAATGAGCAGTTCTTC. Filled out from reference TRBV7-2 and TRBJ2-1, the complete variable domain reads GAGVSQSPSNKVTEKGKDVELRCDPISGHTALYWYRQSLGQGLEFLIYFQGNSAPDKSGLPSDRFSAERTGGSVSTLTIQRTQQEDSAVYLCASSSQTSGSRNEQFFGPGTRLTVL.

This chain uses TRBV27 with TRBJ2-3; a weak D match, TRBD2 (6 bases). The V end lost 6 bases, the J end lost 2 bases, and 21 bases lay between the germline ends. The CDR3 covers 17 residues. CDR1 and CDR2 from the germline V gene are MNHEY and SMNVEV (reference sequence). The CDR3 reads CASRIHGGTSNTDTQYF. DNA for the CDR3: TGTGCCAGCAGGATCCATGGAGGGACCTCAAACACAGATACGCAGTATTTT.

This clone was counted only a few times. The chain has TRBV29-1 and TRBJ2-5; the match to TRBD2 covers 10 bases. V lost 5 bases and J lost 6; bases outside the gene matches: 15. In germline, CDR1 is SQVTM, CDR2 ANQGSEA. CDR3 length equals 16 residues. The CDR3 sequence: CSVLLAGGADYQTQYF. DNA for the CDR3: TGCAGCGTTCTTTTAGCGGGAGGAGCGGACTATCAGACCCAGTACTTC.

This clone was picked up a small number of times. The V gene is TRBV5-4, the J gene TRBJ2-3, with 8 nucleotides matching TRBD2. CDR1 SGHNT and CDR2 YYREEE come from the germline V gene (reference sequence). The CDR3 is 12 amino acids. The junction had 0 bases not matched to a gene; V was cut back by 4 bases and J by 5 bases. For the CDR3, the DNA is TGTGCCAGCAGCCGGGGGGGAGATACGCAGTATTTT. Its translation is CASSRGGDTQYF.

This clone was counted a few times. The CDR3 DNA is TGCAGTGCCAGGGCTGGAGAGACCCAGTACTTC. It yields the protein CSARAGETQYF. The rearrangement uses TRBV20-1 and TRBJ2-5; possible D gene TRBD1, 5 bases. Germline CDR1 and CDR2: DFQATT and SNEGSKA (reference sequence). The ends were cut back, 6 bases at V and 4 bases at J, with 9 bases in the middle. CDR3 length: 11 residues.